This entry concerns a single T cell receptor beta chain. Its matching antigen is unknown. For TCR beta libraries, about 2.2 micrograms of genomic DNA were obtained from cryopreserved PBMCs. Using immunoSEQ multiplex PCR, the repertoire was profiled, and TCRdb retains in-frame clones only, with some absent. The table has around 310,000 clones, just under 80% seen once. This entry comes from a study of cytotoxic CD8 clonotypes in ibrutinib-treated CLL. General observations from the study: Age-matched healthy donor levels were exceeded by baseline clonality, which tracked circulating CD8+ T-cell counts.

V was shortened by 10 bases and J by 12 bases, with 19 bases between the two germline ends. Germline CDR1 is MNHNS and CDR2 is SASEGT. The CDR3 runs 12 residues. Sequenced material: PBMCs, taken before ibrutinib treatment. The TCR sequence derives from a human donor with chronic lymphocytic leukemia. The chain recombines TRBV6-1 with TRBJ1-5, with D unresolved. In DNA, the CDR3 is TGTGCCACTGGGCCAGTGAGGAGTCTCCAGCATTTT. Translated: CATGPVRSLQHF.